The clone carrying this T cell receptor beta chain was picked up a small number of times. Combining a sample-barcoded 5' primer with a J-beta primer mix, a second PCR ran for about 7 to 12 cycles. Via MiXCR, TCRdb re-called the 5' RACE reads, giving one row per CDR3 protein. The sample carries some 1,800,000 distinct CDR3 sequences, roughly two fifths recorded once. This entry comes from a study of blood T cells in healthy people across ages. V lost 0 bases and J lost 0, with 12 bases in between. The CDR3 is made up of 16 amino acids. Germline CDR1 and CDR2: SGHRS and YFSETQ. The chain is built from TRBV5-1 and TRBJ2-5; D call uncertain. Sequencing was performed on blood. The TCR comes from a human donor in good health. The chain's CDR3 is CASSLERRSNQETQYF. CDR3 sequence (DNA): TGCGCCAGCAGCTTGGAGCGCAGGTCCAACCAAGAGACCCAGTACTTC. Complete variable domain (other parts from reference TRBV5-1 and TRBJ2-5): KAGVTQTPRYLIKTRGQQVTLSCSPISGHRSVSWYQQTPGQGLQFLFEYFSETQRNKGNFPGRFSGRQFSNSRSEMNVSTLELGDSALYLCASSLERRSNQETQYFGPGTRLLVL.